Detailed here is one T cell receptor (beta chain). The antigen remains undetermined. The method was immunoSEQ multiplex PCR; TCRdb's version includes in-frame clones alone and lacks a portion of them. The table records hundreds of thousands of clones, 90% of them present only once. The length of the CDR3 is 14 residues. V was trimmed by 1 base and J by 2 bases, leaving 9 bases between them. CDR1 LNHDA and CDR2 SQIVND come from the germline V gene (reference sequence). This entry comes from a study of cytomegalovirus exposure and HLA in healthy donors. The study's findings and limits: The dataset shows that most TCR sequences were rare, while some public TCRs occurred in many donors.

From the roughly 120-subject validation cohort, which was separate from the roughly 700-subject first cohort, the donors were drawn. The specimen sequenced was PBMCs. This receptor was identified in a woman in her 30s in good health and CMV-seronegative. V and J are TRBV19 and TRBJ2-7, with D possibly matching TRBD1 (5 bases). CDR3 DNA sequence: TGTGCCAGTAGTATAGCAGGGAAGCCCTACGAGCAGTACTTC. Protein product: CASSIAGKPYEQYF.